The 8 T cell receptor beta chains given below trace back to one sample, sequenced in a study of blood T cell repertoires in COVID-19. Method: immunoSEQ multiplex PCR; TCRdb's copy keeps in-frame clones and lacks some. The sample holds about 94,000 clones, around 87% seen once. The sequenced material came from peripheral blood. The receptor set was obtained from a human donor with acute or convalescent COVID-19. The donor label of this sample is uncertain.

The chain couples TRBV7-2 to TRBJ1-1; 8 nucleotides match TRBD1. The CDR3 spans 14 residues. Germline CDR1 and CDR2: SGHTA and FQGNSA. V trimming: 5 bases; J trimming: 6 bases; junction bases outside the gene matches: 8. The CDR3 loop is CASSPWTGFPEAFF. CDR3 coding DNA: TGTGCCAGCAGCCCGTGGACAGGGTTCCCTGAAGCTTTCTTT.

The chain couples TRBV5-1 to TRBJ2-1; D is undetermined. V was trimmed by 2 bases and J by 6 bases, leaving 15 bases between them. Germline V gene data show CDR1 as SGHRS and CDR2 as YFSETQ. This CDR3 is built from 15 residues. In DNA, the CDR3 is TGCGCCAGCAGCTTAGCACAATACAGCCCCAATGAGCAGTTCTTC. The encoded protein is CASSLAQYSPNEQFF.

The chain is built from TRBV5-1 and TRBJ2-2, with D perhaps TRBD2 (5 bases). The CDR3 covers 15 residues. CDR1 SGHRS and CDR2 YFSETQ come from the germline V gene. V was pared by 4 bases and J by 1 base, with 11 bases between. The CDR3 here is CASSLIAGNTGELFF. The CDR3 DNA sequence: TGCGCCAGCAGCCTAATTGCGGGGAACACCGGGGAGCTGTTTTTT.

The chain recombines TRBV7-2 with TRBJ2-7, with TRBD2 identical over 7 bases. Unmatched junction bases numbered 6, after V lost 5 bases and J lost 2 bases. Per germline, CDR1 SGHTA and CDR2 FQGNSA. The CDR3 spans 14 residues. CDR3 loop: CASSPRGGTYEQYF. CDR3 DNA sequence: TGTGCCAGCAGCCCACGGGGAGGGACCTACGAGCAGTACTTC. Full variable domain (missing parts from reference TRBV7-2 and TRBJ2-7): GAGVSQSPSNKVTEKGKDVELRCDPISGHTALYWYRQSLGQGLEFLIYFQGNSAPDKSGLPSDRFSAERTGGSVSTLTIQRTQQEDSAVYLCASSPRGGTYEQYFGPGTRLTVT.

Only one count was recorded for this clone. The chain combines TRBV10-3 with TRBJ1-3; 9 nucleotides line up with TRBD1. The CDR3 has 16 amino acids. Trimming removed 3 bases from V and 4 bases from J; junction bases left unmatched: 7. Germline V gene sequence: CDR1 ENHRY, CDR2 SYGVKD. The CDR3 sequence: CAISDQQGAPGNTIYF. In nucleotides, the CDR3 is TGTGCCATCAGTGACCAACAGGGGGCTCCAGGAAACACCATATATTTT.

This clone was picked up one time. V and J are TRBV27 and TRBJ2-7; 8 bases map to TRBD1. CDR1 is MNHEY, CDR2 SMNVEV, per germline (reference sequence). Trimming took 5 bases from V and 2 from J; bases not matched to a gene: 2. The CDR3 length is 13 residues. CDR3 loop: CASSRDRPYEQYF. Written as DNA, the CDR3 is TGTGCCAGCAGTAGGGACAGGCCCTACGAGCAGTACTTC.

V usage is TRBV5-6 and J usage is TRBJ2-1, with 8 bases that match TRBD2. The J segment lost 3 bases and the V segment lost 5 bases, leaving 10 bases of the junction unmatched. Germline values: CDR1 SGHDT, CDR2 YYEEEE. The CDR3 is 16 residues long. The CDR3 DNA reads as TGTGCCAGCAGTTCCCTCCGGGGGGGCCTCTACAATGAGCAGTTCTTC. Protein sequence: CASSSLRGGLYNEQFF. Together with reference TRBV5-6 and TRBJ2-1, the CDR3 gives the full variable domain: DAGVTQSPTHLIKTRGQQVTLRCSPKSGHDTVSWYQQALGQGPQFIFQYYEEEERQRGNFPDRFSGHQFPNYSSELNVNALLLGDSALYLCASSSLRGGLYNEQFFGPGTRLTVL.

The rearrangement joins TRBV2 to TRBJ1-2; possibly TRBD1 for D (5 bases). This CDR3 region has 16 residues. CDR1 is SNHLY and CDR2 is FYNNEI in the germline V gene. The V gene lost 11 bases and the J gene lost 4 bases, with 26 bases spanning the gap. For the CDR3, the DNA is TGTGCCCGCGCCGTGGAAAAGGGGCCATCGGGCTATGGCTACACCTTC. Translated: CARAVEKGPSGYGYTF.